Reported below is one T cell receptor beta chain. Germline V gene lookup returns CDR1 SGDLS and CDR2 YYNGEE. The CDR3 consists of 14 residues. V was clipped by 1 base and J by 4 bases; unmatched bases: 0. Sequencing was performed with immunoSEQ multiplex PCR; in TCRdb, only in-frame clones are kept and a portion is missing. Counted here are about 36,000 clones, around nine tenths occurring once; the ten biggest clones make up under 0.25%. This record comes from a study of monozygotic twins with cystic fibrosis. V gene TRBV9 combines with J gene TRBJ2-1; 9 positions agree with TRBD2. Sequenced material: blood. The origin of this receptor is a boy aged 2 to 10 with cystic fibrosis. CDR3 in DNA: TGTGCCAGCAGCGTAAGCGGGGGGTACAATGAGCAGTTCTTC. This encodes CASSVSGGYNEQFF.